This T cell receptor (beta chain) was captured in a study of siplizumab effects on memory and regulatory T cells. Regarding the study as a whole: Memory T cells appeared less diverse than naive cells, which seemed to contribute substantially to alloresponse.

Libraries were prepared by immunoSEQ multiplex PCR; TCRdb keeps only in-frame clonotypes and omits some of them. The sample includes 85,000 or so clones, approximately 95% of them seen just once. In regard to this clone: The antigen is not known.

The TCR comes from a human donor in good health. Sequencing was done on a sample of CD8+ T cells sorted from blood.

Here the CDR3 DNA reads TGTGCCAGCAGCGTAGATGGAGGGGACAATCAGCCCCAGCATTTT. Protein sequence: CASSVDGGDNQPQHF. The chain is built from TRBV9 and TRBJ1-5; tentatively, D is TRBD1 (5 bases). V was shortened by 0 bases and J by 3 bases, with 10 bases between the two germline ends. The germline gives CDR1 SGDLS, CDR2 YYNGEE. There are 15 residues in the CDR3.